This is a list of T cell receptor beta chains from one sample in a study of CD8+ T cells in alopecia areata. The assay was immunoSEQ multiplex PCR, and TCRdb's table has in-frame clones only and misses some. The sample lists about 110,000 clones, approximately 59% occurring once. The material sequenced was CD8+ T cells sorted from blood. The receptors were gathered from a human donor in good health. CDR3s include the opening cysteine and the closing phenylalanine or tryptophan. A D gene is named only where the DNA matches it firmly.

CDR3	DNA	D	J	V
CASSQIPPPRNTEAFF	TGCGCCAGCAGTCAAATTCCCCCGCCCAGAAACACTGAAGCTTTCTTT	-	TRBJ1-1	TRBV23-1
CASRTLDYGYTF	TGTGCCAGCAGGACTTTAGACTATGGCTACACCTTC	-	TRBJ1-2	TRBV27
CASSPEVVNTGELFF	TGTGCCAGCAGTCCCGAAGTGGTGAACACCGGGGAGCTGTTTTTT	-	TRBJ2-2	TRBV27
CASSLFYTGTQYF	TGTGCCAGCAGCTTGTTCTACACTGGGACCCAGTACTTC	-	TRBJ2-5	TRBV5-6
CASSDGTGGRGGYTF	TGTGCCAGCAGTGATGGGACAGGGGGAAGAGGCGGCTACACCTTC	TRBD1	TRBJ1-2	TRBV2
CASSLGYNQETQYF	TGTGCCAGCAGCTTAGGTTACAACCAAGAGACCCAGTACTTC	-	TRBJ2-5	TRBV7-9
CASRGTAVEAFF	TGTGCCAGCAGGGGGACGGCGGTTGAAGCTTTCTTT	-	TRBJ1-1	TRBV27
CAISELVQNTEAFF	TGTGCCATCAGTGAGTTGGTACAGAACACTGAAGCTTTCTTT	-	TRBJ1-1	TRBV10-3
CASSEPLGGGSSYEQYF	TGTGCCAGCAGTGAGCCGCTTGGAGGGGGGAGCTCCTACGAGCAGTACTTC	-	TRBJ2-7	TRBV6-1
CASSVGWGAYEQYF	TGTGCCAGCAGCGTAGGGTGGGGGGCCTACGAGCAGTACTTC	-	TRBJ2-7	TRBV9
CASNRGPNTEAFF	TGTGCCAGCAACCGGGGGCCAAACACTGAAGCTTTCTTT	-	TRBJ1-1	TRBV27
CASSYGGTLHF	TGTGCCAGCAGTTATGGAGGGACCCTCCACTTT	-	TRBJ1-6	TRBV6-6